The rows below give T cell receptor beta chains drawn from one sample of a study of blood T cell repertoires in COVID-19. This table comes from immunoSEQ multiplex PCR, and its TCRdb copy is limited to in-frame clones, with some not included. The table has 70,000 or so clones, roughly 84% seen once; the top ten hold under 13%. The sample comprised peripheral blood. Every receptor here comes from a woman aged 18-35 years with acute or convalescent COVID-19. The CDR3 runs from the conserved cysteine through the conserved F or W. The D gene is left open where the match is weak. Rows may omit the clone size; those that give it use once, few, many or a size class.

v_gene	d_gene	j_gene	abundance	CDR3aa	CDR3nt
TRBV3-1/TRBV3-2	-	TRBJ2-7	-	CASSQGRGVLLPYEQYF	TGTGCCAGCAGCCAAGGTCGGGGTGTGTTACTTCCCTACGAGCAGTACTTC
TRBV29-1	TRBD1	TRBJ2-1	-	CSTLTGTNEQFF	TGCAGCACCCTGACAGGGACGAATGAGCAGTTCTTC
TRBV23-1	-	TRBJ2-7	-	CAGKGAGPYEQYF	TGCGCCGGCAAAGGGGCGGGACCCTACGAGCAGTACTTC
TRBV28	-	TRBJ1-2	-	CASSSGRGYGYTF	TGTGCCAGCAGTTCGGGCAGGGGCTATGGCTACACCTTC
TRBV15	-	TRBJ1-5	-	CATSIQQGSNQPQHF	TGTGCCACCAGCATACAACAGGGTAGCAATCAGCCCCAGCATTTT
TRBV18	TRBD1	TRBJ2-3	-	CASSDLEGALGTDTQYF	TGTGCCAGCTCCGATTTAGAGGGGGCACTGGGCACAGATACGCAGTATTTT
TRBV9	-	TRBJ1-2	-	CASSARQDPIYGYTF	TGTGCCAGCAGCGCCAGACAGGACCCGATCTATGGCTACACCTTC
TRBV7-8	TRBD1	TRBJ1-2	-	CASSINPIRTGGNYGYTF	TGTGCCAGCAGCATAAACCCCATCCGGACAGGGGGCAACTATGGCTACACCTTC
TRBV9	-	TRBJ1-2	-	CASSGGGYGYTF	TGTGCCAGCAGTGGGGGCGGCTATGGCTACACCTTC
TRBV15	-	TRBJ2-2	-	CATSIPRDTEHRGAVF	TGTGCCACCAGCATCCCCCGGGACACGGAACACCGGGGAGCTGTTTTT
TRBV12-3/TRBV12-4	-	TRBJ2-7	-	CASSMDSYEQYF	TGTGCCAGCAGTATGGACAGTTACGAGCAGTACTTC
TRBV19	TRBD2	TRBJ2-5	medium-sized	CASSIMGSGSQETQYF	TGTGCCAGTAGTATAATGGGGAGCGGGAGCCAAGAGACCCAGTACTTC
TRBV13	TRBD2	TRBJ2-3	-	CASSSTSGTSTDTQYF	TGTGCCAGCAGCTCTACTAGCGGGACTAGCACAGATACGCAGTATTTT
TRBV4-1	-	TRBJ1-1	-	CASSYTTGSGTEAFF	TGCGCCAGCAGCTACACAACAGGATCTGGGACTGAAGCTTTCTTT
TRBV2	-	TRBJ2-2	few	CASKGGRTGELFF	TGTGCCAGCAAGGGGGGGCGCACCGGGGAGCTGTTTTTT
TRBV29-1	-	TRBJ2-1	once	CSVETSLQAYEQFF	TGCAGCGTTGAAACTTCACTGCAGGCCTATGAGCAGTTCTTC
TRBV10-1	TRBD1	TRBJ2-3	-	CASSAVTGQSTDTQYF	TGCGCCAGCAGTGCTGTGACAGGGCAGAGCACAGATACGCAGTATTTT
TRBV5-4	-	TRBJ1-2	few	CASSLVVSGGATYGYTF	TGTGCCAGCAGCTTGGTAGTATCGGGGGGCGCGACCTATGGCTACACCTTC
TRBV5-6	-	TRBJ1-5	once	CASSLAGRGSQPQHF	TGTGCCAGCAGCTTGGCCGGCAGGGGAAGTCAGCCCCAGCATTTT
TRBV29-1	-	TRBJ2-1	-	CSANREKPYNEQFF	TGCAGCGCCAACAGGGAGAAACCCTACAATGAGCAGTTCTTC
TRBV30	-	TRBJ1-6	-	CAWRSSYNSPLHF	TGTGCCTGGAGGAGCTCCTATAATTCACCCCTCCACTTT
TRBV4-3	TRBD2	TRBJ2-1	-	CASSQVLREGLDEQFF	TGCGCCAGCAGCCAAGTTCTGCGGGAGGGCTTAGATGAGCAGTTCTTC
TRBV7-8	TRBD2	TRBJ2-1	-	CASSPLASSYNEQFF	TGTGCCAGCAGCCCACTAGCGTCCTCCTACAATGAGCAGTTCTTC
TRBV19	-	TRBJ2-3	-	CASSRYSRQLADTQYF	TGTGCCAGTAGTAGATACTCCAGGCAGCTCGCAGATACGCAGTATTTT
TRBV10-3	TRBD1	TRBJ1-2	-	CAISESTGGHGYTF	TGTGCCATCAGTGAGTCGACAGGGGGCCATGGCTACACCTTC
TRBV25-1	TRBD2	TRBJ2-5	medium-sized	CASSDSEREGVETQYF	TGTGCCAGCAGTGACTCGGAGCGGGAGGGAGTGGAGACCCAGTACTTC
TRBV7-2	-	TRBJ1-1	-	CASSFSESTEAFF	TGTGCCAGCAGCTTTTCCGAGTCCACTGAAGCTTTCTTT
TRBV7-2	-	TRBJ1-2	-	CASSYKRGGDVNYGYTF	TGTGCCAGCAGCTACAAACGGGGAGGTGATGTAAACTATGGCTACACCTTC
TRBV4-1	TRBD2	TRBJ2-3	once	CASSQDWGRGGPPDTQYF	TGCGCCAGCAGCCAAGATTGGGGGCGCGGGGGGCCCCCAGATACGCAGTATTTT
TRBV5-5	-	TRBJ2-5	-	CASSATGQQETQYF	TGTGCCAGCAGCGCGACAGGTCAACAAGAGACCCAGTACTTC
TRBV19	-	TRBJ2-2	-	CASTRSHDTGELFF	TGTGCCAGTACCCGAAGCCACGACACCGGGGAGCTGTTTTTT
TRBV4-3	-	TRBJ2-7	few	CASSQERSAIYEQYF	TGCGCCAGCAGCCAAGAACGGAGTGCAATCTACGAGCAGTACTTC
TRBV15	TRBD1	TRBJ2-1	-	CATSRVRTGGSEQFF	TGTGCCACCAGCAGAGTAAGGACAGGGGGATCTGAGCAGTTCTTC
TRBV6-5	-	TRBJ2-7	few	CASSHSGGYEQYF	TGTGCCAGCAGCCACTCAGGGGGGTATGAGCAGTACTTC
TRBV18	-	TRBJ1-1	-	CASSREGEAFF	TGTGCCAGCTCACGGGAGGGTGAAGCTTTCTTT
TRBV29-1	TRBD2	TRBJ2-7	-	CSVLAEGSYEQYF	TGCAGCGTCCTAGCGGAGGGCTCCTACGAGCAGTACTTC
TRBV11-3	TRBD2	TRBJ2-1	-	CASSLETSGYNEQFF	TGTGCCAGCAGCTTGGAGACTAGCGGCTACAATGAGCAGTTCTTC
TRBV29-1	TRBD2	TRBJ2-3	-	CSAPNEKRGGDTDTQYF	TGCAGCGCCCCTAACGAAAAGCGGGGGGGAGACACAGATACGCAGTATTTT
TRBV3-1/TRBV3-2	-	TRBJ2-1	-	CASSQDRSSYNEQFF	TGTGCCAGCAGCCAAGACCGGAGCTCCTACAATGAGCAGTTCTTC
TRBV6-5	TRBD2	TRBJ2-1	-	CASGLAGVLDEQFF	TGTGCCAGCGGACTAGCGGGAGTTTTGGATGAGCAGTTCTTC
TRBV12-3/TRBV12-4	TRBD1	TRBJ2-7	-	CATGGQGRGEQYF	TGTGCCACCGGAGGACAGGGGAGGGGAGAGCAGTACTTC
TRBV5-1	-	TRBJ2-1	-	CASSRVPSSYNEQFF	TGCGCCAGCAGCCGGGTCCCGAGCTCCTACAATGAGCAGTTCTTC
TRBV6-5	TRBD1	TRBJ1-4	-	CASIGTGGDEKLFF	TGTGCCAGCATCGGGACAGGGGGAGATGAAAAACTGTTTTTT
TRBV6-2/TRBV6-3	-	TRBJ1-1	-	CASSPRNTEAFF	TGTGCCAGCAGTCCCAGGAACACTGAAGCTTTCTTT
TRBV7-2	-	TRBJ2-5	few	CASSLASPPGETQYF	TGTGCCAGCAGCTTAGCGTCACCCCCCGGGGAGACCCAGTACTTC
TRBV6-5	-	TRBJ1-4	-	CASSPQGREKLFF	TGTGCCAGCAGTCCTCAGGGGCGTGAAAAACTGTTTTTT
TRBV5-1	-	TRBJ1-2	-	CASSVEPGGSNYGYTF	TGCGCCAGCAGCGTCGAGCCGGGCGGGTCTAACTATGGCTACACCTTC
TRBV7-9	-	TRBJ1-4	-	CASSLSSEGVLIF	TGTGCCAGCAGTCTCTCTAGTGAGGGAGTGTTGATTTTT